The next 14 T cell receptor beta chains were all read from a single sample in a study of blood T cells in healthy people across ages. Then a second PCR, running roughly 6 to 11 cycles, was carried out with a sample-barcoded 5' primer and a J-beta primer mix. TCRdb itself ran the 5' RACE reads through MiXCR, one entry per CDR3 protein. The data contain some 710,000 distinct CDR3 sequences, roughly 46% of them singletons. Sequences were obtained from blood. All receptors come from an elderly man in good health.

V usage is TRBV7-3 and J usage is TRBJ2-5; 11 bases are a match to TRBD2. There are 17 residues in the CDR3. V lost 5 bases and J lost 11; bases outside the gene matches: 19. The germline V gene encodes CDR1 SGHTA and CDR2 FQGTGA. As DNA, the CDR3 is TGTGCCAGCAGCCTAAGGCCCCTAGCGGGAGGAATTAATGAGCAGTACTTC. Its protein is CASSLRPLAGGINEQYF. Full variable domain (outside the CDR3, taken from reference TRBV7-3 and TRBJ2-5): GAGVSQTPSNKVTEKGKYVELRCDPISGHTALYWYRQSLGQGPEFLIYFQGTGAADDSGLPNDRFFAVRPEGSVSTLKIQRTERGDSAVYLCASSLRPLAGGINEQYFGPGTRLLVL.

This clonotype occurred a few times. V is TRBV11-2 and J is TRBJ2-5; 9 nucleotides agree with TRBD2. Germline assignment: CDR1 SGHAT and CDR2 FQNNGV. This CDR3 comprises 17 residues. V shed 2 bases, J shed 5 bases, and the junction held 12 bases outside the gene matches. CDR3: CASSLNAGGSIEETQYF. CDR3 coding DNA: TGTGCCAGCAGCTTAAATGCGGGAGGGTCCATAGAGGAGACCCAGTACTTC.

There are a few counts of this clonotype. The rearrangement joins TRBV27 to TRBJ2-3, with D hard to call. V dropped 7 bases and J dropped 2 bases, with 16 bases sitting between them. The CDR3 runs to 15 residues. Looked up from germline, CDR1 is MNHEY and CDR2 is SMNVEV (reference sequence). CDR3 in amino acids: CASKLEARPTDTQYF. The CDR3 nucleotides read TGTGCCAGCAAATTAGAGGCTCGACCCACAGATACGCAGTATTTT.

In this sample, this clonotype turned up a few times. This chain joins TRBV24-1 and TRBJ2-2; a possible D gene is TRBD1 (6 bases). V was shortened by 5 bases and J by 8 bases, with 17 bases between the two germline ends. Germline-derived CDR1 and CDR2 are KGHDR and SFDVKD. This CDR3 region has 15 residues. CDR3 residues: CATSGTRGVTGELFF. The CDR3 bases are TGTGCCACCAGTGGCACCAGGGGAGTAACGGGGGAGCTGTTTTTT.

The chain uses TRBV28 and TRBJ2-5; 7 bases are a match to TRBD1. This CDR3 is built from 12 residues. CDR1 MDHEN and CDR2 SYDVKM come from the germline V gene. V shed 6 bases and J 11 bases; nucleotides not matched to a gene: 9. The CDR3 loop is CASRGQPREQYF. The CDR3 DNA reads as TGTGCCAGCAGGGGACAGCCGAGGGAGCAGTACTTC.

This chain uses TRBV4-2 with TRBJ2-3; no firm D call. The CDR3 consists of 15 residues. The ends were cut back, 0 bases at V and 2 bases at J, with 9 bases in the middle. CDR1 and CDR2 from the germline V gene are LGHNA and YNFKEQ. The CDR3 region has the DNA TGTGCCAGCAGCCAAGAAGCTGGGGACACAGATACGCAGTATTTT. Its protein product is CASSQEAGDTDTQYF.

With regard to this clonotype: An end of the junction does not agree with germline; a read error may underlie this. The chain joins TRBV12-3 or TRBV12-4 to TRBJ2-7, with 11 bases identical to TRBD1. The CDR3 totals 15 residues. CDR3 sequence: CACSQRRTGGSEQYF. CDR3 nucleotide sequence: TGTGCCTGCAGCCAAAGACGGACAGGGGGCTCCGAGCAGTACTTC.

This clonotype turned up a few times. The CDR3 sequence is CSASLDGGSYEQYF. The DNA for the CDR3 is TGCAGTGCTAGTCTCGACGGCGGGAGCTACGAGCAGTACTTC. The chain links TRBV20-1 to TRBJ2-7; 7 nucleotides agree with TRBD2. Losses at the gene ends were 3 bases for V and 3 bases for J; bases not matched to a gene: 8. Germline CDR1 DFQATT, CDR2 SNEGSKA (reference sequence). The CDR3 sequence is 14 residues long.

This clonotype was detected only a few times. This chain connects TRBV18 to TRBJ2-5; D gene unclear. The CDR3 extends over 13 amino acids. Germline lookup yields CDR1 KGHSH and CDR2 LQKENI. V was clipped by 2 bases and J by 0 bases, with 4 bases between them. The CDR3 coding sequence is TGTGCCAGCTCACCATCCAACCAAGAGACCCAGTACTTC. Translated: CASSPSNQETQYF.

The chain couples TRBV12-1 to TRBJ1-1; TRBD1 is taken as the D call from the table, unchecked against the DNA. TRBV12-1 is an annotated pseudogene. CDR3 size: 14 residues. The CDR3 sequence: CASSQYRVGTEAFF. CDR3 in DNA: TGTGCCAGCAGCCAATACAGGGTTGGCACTGAAGCTTTCTTT.

This clonotype was observed a handful of times. The chain combines TRBV5-1 with TRBJ2-6, with TRBD1 matching over 7 bases. Germline CDR1 reads SGHRS; CDR2 reads YFSETQ. The trim removed 1 base at V and 1 base at J, leaving 8 bases unmatched. The CDR3 extends over 18 amino acids. Written as DNA, the CDR3 is TGCGCCAGCAGCTTGTCGGGGACAGCTAATTCTGGGGCCAACGTCCTGACTTTC. Translating gives CASSLSGTANSGANVLTF.

The CDR3 bases are TGCAGTGCTAGCCCCAGGGGCAGCTTTGTAAACACTGAAGCTTTCTTT. It is translated as CSASPRGSFVNTEAFF. The chain combines TRBV20-1 with TRBJ1-1; tentatively, D is TRBD1 (6 bases). Trimming removed 3 bases from V and 2 bases from J, with 19 bases in between. The germline V gene has CDR1 DFQATT and CDR2 SNEGSKA (reference sequence). The CDR3 has 16 amino acids.

The CDR3 DNA is TGCGCCAGCAGGTCGGAGGGTGGCGCAACTAATGAAAAACTGTTTTTT. It codes for CASRSEGGATNEKLFF. The chain has TRBV5-1 and TRBJ1-4, with unresolved D. V was cut by 5 bases and J by 0 bases, with 14 bases left in between. The CDR3 length is 16 residues. Germline V CDR1 and CDR2: SGHRS, YFSETQ.

The chain is built from TRBV7-2 and TRBJ2-7, with TRBD2 matching 11 bases. V trimming: 5 bases; J trimming: 2 bases; junction bases outside the gene matches: 11. Germline V lookup: CDR1 SGHTA, CDR2 FQGNSA. This CDR3 region has 17 residues. The CDR3 reads CASSPQWMTSGTYEQYF. The CDR3 DNA follows: TGTGCCAGCAGCCCTCAGTGGATGACTAGCGGGACCTACGAGCAGTACTTC.